A few counts support the clone carrying this TCR beta chain. As yet, its antigen is unknown. This sample is drawn from a study of post-analysis software for immune sequencing data. Study conclusions and caveats: Significantly lower normalized Chao1 diversity was seen in multiple sclerosis patients than in controls.

Prepared libraries of TCR beta cDNA carried unique molecular identifiers. TCRdb analysed the PCR reads with MiXCR anew, one entry per CDR3 protein. The sample has roughly 430,000 distinct CDR3 sequences, more than 30% seen once. Sequencing used blood. The sequence was obtained from a girl aged 2 to 9 with multiple sclerosis.

CDR3 sequence reads: CASSWSGEGEQFF. For the CDR3, the DNA is TGCGCCAGCAGCTGGAGCGGGGAGGGTGAGCAGTTCTTC. The V call is TRBV5-1, the J call TRBJ2-1, with 7 bases identical to TRBD2. Germline CDR1 and CDR2: SGHRS and YFSETQ. The CDR3 loop spans 13 amino acids. V was pared by 3 bases and J by 9 bases, with 6 bases of the junction left unmatched.